This entry lists 17 T cell receptor beta chains sequenced from one sample in a study of naive CD8 T cells in extremely preterm neonates. Assay: immunoSEQ multiplex PCR; the TCRdb copy retains only in-frame clones and omits some. The profile shows fewer than 5,500 clones, approximately 97% of them singletons. Sequencing was performed on naive CD8+ T cells from blood. The receptors come from a human donor in good health.

This clone appeared once. The gene calls are TRBV19 and TRBJ2-7, with 7 bases identical to TRBD1. Germline V lookup: CDR1 LNHDA, CDR2 SQIVND (reference sequence). J lost 3 bases, V lost 10 bases, and 12 bases had no gene match. The CDR3 sequence is 14 residues long. CDR3 loop: CAIRPRGQNYEQYV. CDR3 nucleotides: TGTGCCATCAGACCAAGGGGACAGAACTACGAGCAGTACGTC.

This sequence joins TRBV9 and TRBJ2-3, with a weak D call TRBD2 (6 bases). Germline assignment: CDR1 SGDLS and CDR2 YYNGEE. The CDR3 is 14 amino acids. V lost 2 bases, J lost 3 bases, and 10 bases lay in between. The CDR3 is CASSVKGLTDTQYF. The CDR3 DNA sequence: TGTGCCAGCAGCGTCAAGGGACTTACAGATACGCAGTATTTT.

The V call is TRBV7-9, the J call TRBJ2-4; D is possibly TRBD2 (5 bases). CDR1 SEHNR and CDR2 FQNEAQ come from the germline V gene (reference sequence). CDR3 size: 13 residues. V lost 4 bases to trimming and J lost 3 bases, with 7 bases between them. The CDR3 is CASSSGVKNIQYF. The CDR3 bases are TGTGCCAGCAGCTCCGGGGTCAAAAACATTCAGTACTTC.

This clone was recorded once. V is TRBV13 and J is TRBJ1-1, with a tentative D call TRBD1 (6 bases). This CDR3 is 19 amino acids long. Trimming shortened V by 5 bases and J by 5 bases, and 30 bases separated the two germline ends. Germline CDR1 and CDR2: PRHDT and FYEKMQ (reference sequence). CDR3 sequence reads: CASSPEGSQGREGGTEAFF. CDR3 coding DNA: TGTGCCAGCAGCCCTGAGGGGTCACAGGGCAGGGAAGGAGGAACTGAAGCTTTCTTT.

V and J are TRBV5-4 and TRBJ2-3, with no clear D. Trimming removed 2 bases at V and 3 bases at J, with 7 bases between. The CDR3 sequence is 13 residues long. CDR1 and CDR2 from the germline V gene are SGHNT and YYREEE (reference sequence). DNA for the CDR3: TGTGCCAGCAGCTTTTTGGAGACAGATACGCAGTATTTT. Translated, it gives CASSFLETDTQYF.

The chain combines TRBV4-1 with TRBJ2-7; the D gene is possibly TRBD2 (7 bases). CDR1 MGHRA and CDR2 YSYEKL come from the germline V gene. Trimming cost V 1 base and J 4 bases, with 14 bases left between them. The CDR3 spans 15 residues. DNA for the CDR3: TGCGCCAGCAGCCAAGTTACGGGGGGACATTACGAGCAGTACTTC. This encodes CASSQVTGGHYEQYF.

The chain links TRBV2 to TRBJ2-1; D may be TRBD2 (5 bases). The V and J ends lost 5 bases and 4 bases respectively, with 9 bases between them. The CDR3 totals 13 residues. Per germline, CDR1 SNHLY and CDR2 FYNNEI. The CDR3 sequence: CASSNGIYNEQFF. CDR3 bases: TGTGCCAGCAGTAACGGGATTTACAATGAGCAGTTCTTC.

This sequence joins TRBV28 and TRBJ2-7; 7 bases align to TRBD1. This CDR3 region has 13 residues. Germline lookup yields CDR1 MDHEN and CDR2 SYDVKM. With 8 bases clipped from V and 4 bases from J, the junction kept 8 bases outside the gene matches. CDR3 coding DNA: TGTGCCAGCTCTACAGGGGCCGGGTACGAGCAGTACGTC. Protein sequence: CASSTGAGYEQYV.

This clone was seen once. This sequence joins TRBV4-1 and TRBJ1-4; a weak D match, TRBD1 (5 bases). V was cut by 1 base and J by 8 bases, with 14 bases left in between. Germline lookup yields CDR1 MGHRA and CDR2 YSYEKL. The CDR3 sequence is 15 residues long. CDR3 DNA sequence: TGCGCCAGCAGCCAAGCCCCAGGGTCGCGAGAAAAACTGTTTTTT. Translated: CASSQAPGSREKLFF.

V gene TRBV5-1 combines with J gene TRBJ2-3, with 11 bases aligning to TRBD2. The germline gives CDR1 SGHRS, CDR2 YFSETQ. V trimming: 3 bases; J trimming: 1 base; junction bases outside the gene matches: 4. This CDR3 comprises 16 residues. Here the CDR3 DNA reads TGCGCCAGCAGCTCGGTACTAGCGGGGGGCACAGATACGCAGTATTTT. It yields the protein CASSSVLAGGTDTQYF.

The sample holds one count of this clone. The rearrangement links TRBV5-4 to TRBJ1-2; D perhaps matches TRBD1 (6 bases). From germline, CDR1 is SGHNT and CDR2 YYREEE (reference sequence). V was clipped by 7 bases and J by 4 bases, with 26 bases between them. This CDR3 region has 17 residues. CDR3 nucleotide sequence: TGTGCCAGCTACCCCCGGCCGAGACAGGAGACTCCCTATGGCTACACCTTC. Amino acid sequence: CASYPRPRQETPYGYTF.

The chain joins TRBV11-2 to TRBJ2-1, with 13 bases fitting TRBD2. V shed 8 bases, J shed 8 bases, and the junction held 12 bases outside the gene matches. This CDR3 contains 16 residues. CDR1 and CDR2 (germline): SGHAT, FQNNGV. CDR3 amino acids: CASLKRTSGGRDEQFF. The CDR3 DNA follows: TGTGCCAGCTTAAAGCGGACTAGCGGGGGCCGGGATGAGCAGTTCTTC.

The chain joins TRBV5-1 to TRBJ1-6; a possible D gene is TRBD1 (6 bases). CDR1 SGHRS and CDR2 YFSETQ come from the germline V gene. The length of the CDR3 is 16 residues. Trimming stripped 1 base from V and 0 bases from J, with 8 bases between. CDR3 bases: TGCGCCAGCAGCTTGAGGGGGAACTCCTATAATTCACCCCTCCACTTT. This translates into CASSLRGNSYNSPLHF.

The CDR3: CASSPTEGASSHEQYF. The DNA of the CDR3 is TGCGCCAGCAGCCCGACGGAAGGGGCCTCCAGCCACGAGCAGTACTTC. The chain joins TRBV4-1 to TRBJ2-7, with TRBD1 as a possible D gene (5 bases). This CDR3 region has 16 residues. The V end lost 4 bases, the J end lost 5 bases, and 21 bases lay between the germline ends. The germline gives CDR1 MGHRA, CDR2 YSYEKL.

V is TRBV5-5 and J is TRBJ2-1, with a tentative D call TRBD1 (5 bases). The germline CDR1 and CDR2 sequences are SGHKS and YYEKEE (reference sequence). Trimming removed 1 base at V and 9 bases at J, with 5 bases between. There are 11 residues in the CDR3. This chain's CDR3 is CASSLRGEQFF. CDR3 nucleotide sequence: TGTGCCAGCAGCTTGAGGGGTGAGCAGTTCTTC.

The genes are TRBV6-1 and TRBJ1-5, with a weak D call TRBD1 (5 bases). The V and J ends lost 2 bases and 2 bases respectively, with 7 bases between them. The germline gives CDR1 MNHNS, CDR2 SASEGT. The length of the CDR3 is 14 residues. The CDR3, as DNA: TGTGCCAGCAGTGAATGGGGGGGCAATCAGCCCCAGCATTTT. This codes for CASSEWGGNQPQHF.

The chain uses TRBV7-9 and TRBJ2-7; 9 bases agree with TRBD1. The CDR3 sequence is 14 residues long. Germline V gene sequence: CDR1 SEHNR, CDR2 FQNEAQ (reference sequence). The V gene end was trimmed by 3 bases and the J gene end by 5 bases; junction bases not matched to a gene: 5. The CDR3 region is CASSFEGQGHEQYF. The CDR3 DNA is TGTGCCAGCAGCTTCGAGGGACAGGGACACGAGCAGTACTTC.